The clone carrying this TCR beta chain was counted a single time. The CDR3 length is 14 residues. V was pared by 5 bases and J by 3 bases, with 11 bases between. The germline V gene has CDR1 SGHNT and CDR2 YYREEE (reference sequence). Sequencing was performed with immunoSEQ multiplex PCR; in TCRdb, only in-frame clones are kept and a portion is missing. The sample records approximately 510,000 clones, approximately 85% being singletons. These data come from a study of shared clonotypes between healthy human individuals. V gene TRBV5-4 combines with J gene TRBJ2-2, with no clear D. The sequenced material came from PBMCs. The sequence was obtained from a woman aged 40-49 years in good health. Some clones in this sample may be carry-over from other donors' samples. CDR3 bases: TGTGCCAGCAGATTAACGGTCGACACCGGGGAGCTGTTTTTT. Residues: CASRLTVDTGELFF.